This entry lists 24 T cell receptor beta chains sequenced from one sample in a study of blood T cell repertoires in COVID-19. TCRdb's table, derived via immunoSEQ multiplex PCR, lists solely in-frame clones and lacks some. The repertoire holds more than 80,000 clones, with 85% to 90% as singletons. The sequenced sample was peripheral blood. All receptors derive from a man aged 35 to 55 with acute or convalescent COVID-19.

This chain uses TRBV18 with TRBJ2-2, with D tentatively TRBD2 (5 bases). Germline-derived CDR1 and CDR2 are KGHSH and LQKENI. The CDR3 has 15 amino acids. Trimming took 0 bases from V and 3 from J, leaving 8 bases between them. CDR3: CASSPPSSYTGELFF. The CDR3 nucleotides read TGTGCCAGCTCACCACCGTCTAGCTACACCGGGGAGCTGTTTTTT.

The rearrangement links TRBV7-8 to TRBJ1-5; 8 nucleotides match TRBD1. V lost 6 bases and J lost 6; bases outside the gene matches: 7. This CDR3 contains 14 residues. Germline V gives CDR1 SGHVS, CDR2 FQNEAQ. CDR3 bases: TGTGCCAGCAGGAAGGACAGGGAGGGTCAGCCCCAGCATTTT. Translation gives CASRKDREGQPQHF. Full variable domain (rest looked up from reference TRBV7-8 and TRBJ1-5): GAGVSQSPRYKVAKRGQDVALRCDPISGHVSLFWYQQALGQGPEFLTYFQNEAQLDKSGLPSDRFFAERPEGSVSTLKIQRTQQEDSAVYLCASRKDREGQPQHFGDGTRLSIL.

V usage is TRBV2 and J usage is TRBJ1-1; tentatively, D is TRBD1 (5 bases). The CDR3 contains 11 residues. CDR1 is SNHLY and CDR2 is FYNNEI in the germline V gene. Trimming pared 7 bases from V and 4 bases from J, leaving 7 bases between. Here the CDR3 DNA reads TGTGCCAGCAACAGGTTCACTGAAGCTTTCTTT. It encodes CASNRFTEAFF. Using reference TRBV2 and TRBJ1-1 for the parts outside the CDR3, the full variable domain is EPEVTQTPSHQVTQMGQEVILRCVPISNHLYFYWYRQILGQKVEFLVSFYNNEISEKSEIFDDQFSVERPDGSNFTLKIRSTKLEDSAMYFCASNRFTEAFFGQGTRLTVV.

The chain is built from TRBV3-1 (or the pseudogene TRBV3-2) and TRBJ1-1; D unresolved. V was shortened by 2 bases and J by 1 base, with 11 bases between the two germline ends. CDR1 is LGHDT, CDR2 YNNKEL, per germline (reference sequence). This CDR3 is 15 amino acids long. CDR3 sequence reads: CASSQRDNKNTEAFF. The DNA of the CDR3 is TGTGCCAGCAGCCAACGCGACAACAAGAACACTGAAGCTTTCTTT.

This clone was observed a handful of times. This sequence joins TRBV2 and TRBJ1-5; 7 bases agree with TRBD1. The germline V gene has CDR1 SNHLY and CDR2 FYNNEI. The CDR3 contains 13 residues. J gave up 4 bases and V 6 bases, and 3 bases lay outside the gene matches. In nucleotides, the CDR3 is TGTGCCAGCAGATTACAGGGGAATCAGCCCCAGCATTTT. Amino acids: CASRLQGNQPQHF.

V gene TRBV5-1 combines with J gene TRBJ1-1, with TRBD1 as a possible D gene (5 bases). CDR1 is SGHRS and CDR2 is YFSETQ in the germline V gene. V was trimmed by 1 base and J by 7 bases, leaving 8 bases between them. This CDR3 spans 12 amino acids. The CDR3 DNA reads TGCGCCAGCAGCTTGACGGGGGATGAAGCTTTCTTT. Residues: CASSLTGDEAFF.

This chain links TRBV19 with TRBJ1-1; 8 bases fit TRBD1. The junction had 5 bases not matched to a gene; V was cut back by 5 bases and J by 0 bases. Germline CDR1 and CDR2: LNHDA and SQIVND (reference sequence). The CDR3 spans 15 residues. CDR3 sequence (DNA): TGTGCCAGTAGTCTCTGGACAGGGATGAACACTGAAGCTTTCTTT. As protein: CASSLWTGMNTEAFF.

The CDR3 is CAWGLLAVSTDTQYF. As DNA, the CDR3 is TGTGCCTGGGGTCTTCTAGCGGTTAGCACAGATACGCAGTATTTT. The chain has TRBV30 and TRBJ2-3; 7 nucleotides agree with TRBD2. CDR3 length: 15 residues. V lost 5 bases, J lost 0 bases, and 8 bases stayed unmatched. Looked up from germline, CDR1 is GTSNPN and CDR2 is SVGIG (reference sequence).

The rearrangement joins TRBV27 to TRBJ1-6, with TRBD1 matching 7 bases. The CDR3 totals 15 residues. Germline CDR1 and CDR2: MNHEY and SMNVEV (reference sequence). V dropped 5 bases and J dropped 7; count of bases not matched to a gene: 8. The DNA for the CDR3 is TGTGCCAGCAGTCAACCCGGGACAGCCAATTCACCCCTCCACTTT. Amino acids: CASSQPGTANSPLHF.

The chain is built from TRBV12-3 or TRBV12-4 and TRBJ1-2, with no clear D. The V gene lost 6 bases and the J gene lost 3 bases, with 11 bases spanning the gap. This CDR3 is built from 13 residues. This CDR3 reads CASRRDLDYGYTF. The CDR3 coding sequence is TGTGCCAGCAGAAGAGATCTCGACTATGGCTACACCTTC.

V is TRBV4-3 and J is TRBJ1-1; possible D gene TRBD1, 5 bases. Germline values: CDR1 LGHNA, CDR2 YSLEER. Trimming left V 1 base short and J 12 bases short, with 15 bases between. This CDR3 is 13 amino acids long. The CDR3 DNA follows: TGCGCCAGCAGCCAAGGACAGTTCTCTGTTTCTTTCTTT. Protein: CASSQGQFSVSFF.

The CDR3 DNA reads TGCAGCGTTGAAAAGGGGTACGGCACTGAAGCTTTCTTT. Translated, it gives CSVEKGYGTEAFF. J is TRBJ1-1 and V is TRBV29-1, with D tentatively TRBD1 (5 bases). V dropped 2 bases and J dropped 4 bases, with 11 bases sitting between them. The CDR3 runs to 13 residues. Germline V gene sequence: CDR1 SQVTM, CDR2 ANQGSEA.

The chain carries TRBV4-3 and TRBJ1-1, with TRBD1 as a possible D gene (5 bases). Trimming removed 0 bases from V and 4 bases from J, with 15 bases in between. The CDR3 has 16 residues. The germline V gene encodes CDR1 LGHNA and CDR2 YSLEER. This chain's CDR3 is CASSQDSFGGVTEAFF. The CDR3 coding sequence is TGCGCCAGCAGCCAAGATTCGTTTGGGGGGGTCACTGAAGCTTTCTTT.

The genes are TRBV7-8 and TRBJ1-2, with no clear D. This CDR3 is 15 amino acids long. Germline V gene sequence: CDR1 SGHVS, CDR2 FQNEAQ. The ends were cut back, 0 bases at V and 8 bases at J, with 16 bases in the middle. CDR3 coding DNA: TGTGCCAGCAGCTTAGCGCACGGGTCTCCGGGAGGCTACACCTTC. Its translation is CASSLAHGSPGGYTF.

This rearrangement joins TRBV7-2 to TRBJ2-1; D is unresolved. Trimming pared 2 bases from V and 7 bases from J, leaving 9 bases between. Germline V gene data show CDR1 as SGHTA and CDR2 as FQGNSA. The CDR3 has 13 residues. CDR3 in DNA: TGTGCCAGCAGCTTATATCGCGTGAATGAGCAGTTCTTC. Translation: CASSLYRVNEQFF. Full variable domain (rest looked up from reference TRBV7-2 and TRBJ2-1): GAGVSQSPSNKVTEKGKDVELRCDPISGHTALYWYRQSLGQGLEFLIYFQGNSAPDKSGLPSDRFSAERTGGSVSTLTIQRTQQEDSAVYLCASSLYRVNEQFFGPGTRLTVL.

The rearrangement uses TRBV30 and TRBJ2-2, with 10 nucleotides matching TRBD1. The CDR3 sequence is 18 residues long. The J segment lost 1 base and the V segment lost 0 bases, leaving 8 bases of the junction unmatched. Germline V lookup: CDR1 GTSNPN, CDR2 SVGIG (reference sequence). CDR3 amino acids: CAWSVWDRGSWNTGELFF. CDR3 nucleotide sequence: TGTGCCTGGAGTGTATGGGACAGGGGCAGTTGGAACACCGGGGAGCTGTTTTTT. The variable domain in full, with the rest retrieved from reference TRBV30 and TRBJ2-2, is SQTIHQWPATLVQPVGSPLSLECTVEGTSNPNLYWYRQAAGRGLQLLFYSVGIGQISSEVPQNLSASRPQDRQFILSSKKLLLSDSGFYLCAWSVWDRGSWNTGELFFGEGSRLTVL.

The chain joins TRBV20-1 to TRBJ2-7, with 7 bases that match TRBD1. Per germline, CDR1 DFQATT and CDR2 SNEGSKA (reference sequence). The CDR3 runs 11 residues. After removal of 6 bases from V and 4 bases from J, the junction contained 3 bases not matched to a gene. CDR3: CSATGQYEQYF. The CDR3 DNA reads TGCAGTGCCACGGGACAGTACGAGCAGTACTTC.

The chain has TRBV5-6 and TRBJ2-5, with a tentative D call TRBD1 (5 bases). Germline loops: CDR1 SGHDT, CDR2 YYEEEE. With 0 bases removed from V and 5 bases from J, the gap between germline ends came to 8 bases. CDR3 size: 13 residues. The CDR3 sequence is CASSLGAGETQYF. DNA of the CDR3: TGTGCCAGCAGCTTGGGGGCAGGGGAGACCCAGTACTTC.

V usage is TRBV19 and J usage is TRBJ1-5; tentative D call: TRBD1 (5 bases). This CDR3 comprises 14 residues. Per germline, CDR1 LNHDA and CDR2 SQIVND (reference sequence). V lost 5 bases, J lost 3 bases, and 11 bases lay in between. CDR3 protein: CASSAGLPNQPQHF. CDR3 sequence (DNA): TGTGCCAGTAGTGCGGGACTTCCCAATCAGCCCCAGCATTTT.

The V gene is TRBV6-1, the J gene TRBJ2-3; D ambiguous. The CDR3 totals 13 residues. Per the germline V gene, CDR1 is MNHNS and CDR2 is SASEGT. The V end was cut by 1 base, the J end by 4 bases, with 6 bases between. CDR3 protein: CASSEVASDTQYF. Written as DNA, the CDR3 is TGTGCCAGCAGTGAAGTAGCATCAGATACGCAGTATTTT.

The chain links TRBV5-4 to TRBJ2-1; the match to TRBD1 covers 8 bases. The CDR3 is made up of 15 amino acids. CDR1 and CDR2 from the germline V gene are SGHNT and YYREEE (reference sequence). Losses at the gene ends were 1 base for V and 10 bases for J; bases not matched to a gene: 10. The CDR3 sequence: CASSLLQGVGGEQFF. The CDR3 DNA reads as TGTGCCAGCAGCTTGCTACAGGGGGTCGGTGGAGAGCAGTTCTTC.

This chain joins TRBV2 and TRBJ2-1, with D possibly TRBD2 on 6 matching bases. Germline-derived CDR1 and CDR2 are SNHLY and FYNNEI. V was clipped by 8 bases and J by 3 bases, with 11 bases between them. This CDR3 comprises 13 residues. The CDR3 reads CASPSGYYNEQFF. The CDR3 DNA is TGTGCCAGCCCCAGCGGGTACTACAATGAGCAGTTCTTC.

The chain is built from TRBV5-1 and TRBJ1-1; no firm D call. The V end was cut by 4 bases, the J end by 1 base, with 8 bases between. The CDR3 contains 13 residues. Looked up from germline, CDR1 is SGHRS and CDR2 is YFSETQ. The CDR3 sequence: CASSPSENTEAFF. The DNA for the CDR3 is TGCGCCAGCAGCCCCTCAGAGAACACTGAAGCTTTCTTT.

This clone was detected only once. The V and J genes are TRBV7-9 and TRBJ2-6; D is unclear. V lost 5 bases and J 0 bases, leaving 5 bases between the germline ends. The CDR3 contains 14 residues. Germline V lookup: CDR1 SEHNR, CDR2 FQNEAQ (reference sequence). The CDR3 sequence: CASSPISGANVLTF. In nucleotides, the CDR3 is TGTGCCAGCAGCCCTATCTCTGGGGCCAACGTCCTGACTTTC.